The 5 T cell receptor beta chains below were found in one sample sequenced in a study of CD8+ T cells in alopecia areata. cDNA reverse transcribed from extracted RNA served as the sequencing template. Measured with immunoSEQ multiplex PCR; TCRdb has only the in-frame clones, and not every one. The data show about 150,000 clones, with around half seen just once and roughly a fifth held by the top ten. The sample consisted of CD8+ T cells sorted from blood, taken at week 0. These receptors all come from a human donor with alopecia areata.

The genes are TRBV13 and TRBJ2-3; D gene ambiguous. Looked up from germline, CDR1 is PRHDT and CDR2 is FYEKMQ (reference sequence). This CDR3 is built from 12 residues. V was clipped by 5 bases and J by 1 base, with 4 bases between them. The CDR3 nucleotides read TGTGCCAGCAGCCCGGGCACAGATACGCAGTATTTT. Residues: CASSPGTDTQYF.

This clone turned up a few times. The chain is built from TRBV29-1 and TRBJ1-1; the D gene is possibly TRBD1 (6 bases). The CDR3 runs 15 residues. Germline V CDR1 and CDR2: SQVTM, ANQGSEA. Trimming took off 6 bases at V and 8 bases at J, with 25 bases between the two ends. This chain's CDR3 is CSVWGPDSTTSEAFF. The CDR3 DNA follows: TGCAGCGTCTGGGGGCCAGACTCTACTACTTCAGAAGCTTTCTTT. The full variable domain, completed using reference TRBV29-1 and TRBJ1-1, is SAVISQKPSRDICQRGTSLTIQCQVDSQVTMMFWYRQQPGQSLTLIATANQGSEATYESGFVIDKFPISRPNLTFSTLTVSNMSPEDSSIYLCSVWGPDSTTSEAFFGQGTRLTVV.

V usage is TRBV7-9 and J usage is TRBJ2-7; D gene ambiguous. CDR3 size: 12 residues. The V gene lost 4 bases and the J gene lost 5 bases, with 9 bases spanning the gap. The V gene's germline CDR1 is SEHNR and CDR2 FQNEAQ (reference sequence). Here the CDR3 DNA reads TGTGCCAGCAGCTCCGACCCAGACGAGCAGTACTTC. It yields the protein CASSSDPDEQYF.

The chain is built from TRBV30 and TRBJ1-1; D remains ambiguous. There are 11 residues in the CDR3. Germline loops: CDR1 GTSNPN, CDR2 SVGIG (reference sequence). V lost 5 bases and J lost 7, with 11 bases in between. DNA for the CDR3: TGTGCCTGGGACCTGAAGGGTGAAGCTTTCTTT. As protein: CAWDLKGEAFF.

V is TRBV9 and J is TRBJ1-2; D is undetermined. Germline values: CDR1 SGDLS, CDR2 YYNGEE. Between the trimmed V and J ends, which lost 2 bases and 4 bases, there was a span of 15 bases. The CDR3 length is 15 residues. Here the CDR3 DNA reads TGTGCCAGCAGCGTTGATGGGATATCGGGCTATGGCTACACCTTC. It specifies CASSVDGISGYGYTF.